The entry below gives a single T cell receptor beta chain sequence along with its context. Its cognate antigen has yet to be identified. The sample holds no much larger clone one base away, and base qualities are not on file. This record belongs to a study of response to subunit inactivated influenza vaccine (dated by TCRdb to the late 2010s). Describing the broader study: Deep quantitative profiling of the T cell receptor repertoire was used in the study to follow responses to a trivalent subunit inactivated influenza vaccine.

The library was made by RT-PCR. The sample was run on an Illumina HiSeq 2500. TCRdb reworked the public reads: Q25 trimming with fastp, MiXCR clone assembly, productive beta chains retained. One record per CDR3 amino acid sequence lists the most common genes and DNA. The sample data list hundreds of thousands of distinct CDR3 sequences, and approximately 15% of these were observed just once. Approximately 7.6% of the sample is in the top ten clones. Summary of the overall study and its limitations: It was suggested by the authors that each seasonal influenza vaccination may recruit only a limited number of new T cells.

The germline V end is reduced by 2 bases and the J end by 6 bases; junction bases left unmatched: 5. The CDR3, from cysteine to phenylalanine, totals 15 residues. This entry keeps only the CDR3 DNA: 45 bases, framed from base 1. CDR1 KGHSH and CDR2 LQKENI were looked up in the germline V gene. The rearranged chain carries TRBV18 and TRBJ1-1; 11 bases in between match TRBD1. This clonotype originated in a man aged 50 to 59 who received an inactivated influenza vaccine. Donor details come from another sample of the same person, matched by shared clones. The input for sequencing was PBMCs from blood, taken less than 15 days before vaccination. CDR3 sequence: CASSPRTGGSAEAFF. The bases are TGTGCCAGCTCACCAAGGACAGGGGGCTCCGCTGAAGCTTTCTTT.